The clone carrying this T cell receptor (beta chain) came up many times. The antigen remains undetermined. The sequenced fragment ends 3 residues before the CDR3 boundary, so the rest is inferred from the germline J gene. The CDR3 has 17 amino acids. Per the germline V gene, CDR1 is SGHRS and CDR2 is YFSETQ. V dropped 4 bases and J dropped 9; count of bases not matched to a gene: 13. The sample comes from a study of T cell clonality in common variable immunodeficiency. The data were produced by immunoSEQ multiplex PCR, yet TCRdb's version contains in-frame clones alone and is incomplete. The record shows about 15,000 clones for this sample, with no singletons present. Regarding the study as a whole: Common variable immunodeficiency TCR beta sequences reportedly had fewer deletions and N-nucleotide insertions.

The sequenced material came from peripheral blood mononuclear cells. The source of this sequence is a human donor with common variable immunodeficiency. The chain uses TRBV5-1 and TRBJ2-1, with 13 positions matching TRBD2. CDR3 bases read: TGCGCCAGCAGCGTAAGCCCGGGACTAGCGGGGAACGGTGAG. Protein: CASSVSPGLAGNGE. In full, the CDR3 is CASSVSPGLAGNGEQFF.